This passage covers 20 T cell receptor beta chains from one sample sequenced in a study of cytomegalovirus exposure and HLA in healthy donors. Primers for the PCR totalled 60 Vbeta and 13 Jbeta. Sequencing was performed with immunoSEQ multiplex PCR; in TCRdb, only in-frame clones are kept and a portion is missing. The table has about 150,000 clones, about four fifths seen once; the top ten hold less than 9%. The sequenced sample consisted of PBMCs. The receptors here all came from a young man in good health and CMV-seropositive.

In regard to this clone: Sequence at one end of the junction differs from germline and may be a read error. The chain recombines TRBV7-9 with TRBJ2-7, with 8 bases that match TRBD1. Per germline, CDR1 SEHNR and CDR2 FQNEAQ (reference sequence). There are 15 residues in the CDR3. CDR3 DNA sequence: TGTTCCAGCAGCTTTCCGGGACAGGCCGCTTCCGAGCAGTACTTC. Residues: CSSSFPGQAASEQYF.

V is TRBV9 and J is TRBJ1-1; a possible D gene is TRBD1 (5 bases). Germline V lookup: CDR1 SGDLS, CDR2 YYNGEE. With 3 bases removed from V and 0 bases from J, the gap between germline ends came to 12 bases. This CDR3 contains 15 residues. The CDR3 DNA follows: TGTGCCAGCAGCGCACCCCCGGGGGTGAACACTGAAGCTTTCTTT. It specifies CASSAPPGVNTEAFF.

This chain uses TRBV10-3 with TRBJ1-2; 10 positions match TRBD1. The CDR3 contains 15 residues. Germline V gives CDR1 ENHRY, CDR2 SYGVKD. V was pared by 10 bases and J by 4 bases, with 12 bases of the junction left unmatched. CDR3 in DNA: TGTGCCACGAGACAGGGGGCTTCGTCTAGCTATGGCTACACCTTC. It encodes CATRQGASSSYGYTF.

V usage is TRBV28 and J usage is TRBJ2-7, with 10 bases matching TRBD2. Germline V lookup: CDR1 MDHEN, CDR2 SYDVKM. CDR3 length: 19 residues. Germline trimming cut 2 bases from V and 7 bases from J; bases unmatched to any gene: 20. The CDR3 coding sequence is TGTGCCAGCAGTTTAAACCCTAGTAGCGGGAGGTCCCGGCGTGGGGAGCAGTACTTC. Encoded protein: CASSLNPSSGRSRRGEQYF.

CDR3 sequence (DNA): TGTGCCAGCAAAAGACAGGGGTCCTACGAGCAGTACTTC. It translates to CASKRQGSYEQYF. The gene calls are TRBV6-6 and TRBJ2-7; 8 bases match TRBD1. Per germline, CDR1 MNHNY and CDR2 SVGAGI (reference sequence). J gave up 1 base and V 7 bases, and 3 bases lay outside the gene matches. The CDR3 covers 13 residues.

This sequence joins TRBV19 and TRBJ1-3, with no clear D. The CDR3 has 15 residues. Trimming shortened V by 6 bases and J by 1 base, and 13 bases separated the two germline ends. CDR1 and CDR2 from the germline V gene are LNHDA and SQIVND (reference sequence). CDR3 nucleotides: TGTGCCAGTAGCCCTGTCGGGGTTTCTGGAAACACCATATATTTT. Protein: CASSPVGVSGNTIYF.

The V call is TRBV5-1, the J call TRBJ2-3, with unresolved D. Germline lookup yields CDR1 SGHRS and CDR2 YFSETQ. The germline V and J ends were trimmed by 2 bases and 1 base, with 8 bases remaining between them. The CDR3 is made up of 14 amino acids. CDR3 coding DNA: TGCGCCAGCAGCTTACCCTCAGGCACAGATACGCAGTATTTT. Translation gives CASSLPSGTDTQYF.

In nucleotides, the CDR3 is TGTGCCAGCAGCTTAGGCCAGGCCCCCTCCTACGAGCAGTACTTC. It codes for CASSLGQAPSYEQYF. The V gene is TRBV7-6, the J gene TRBJ2-7; unclear D gene. Trimming left V 1 base short and J 0 bases short, with 10 bases between. This CDR3 has 15 residues. Germline-derived CDR1 and CDR2 are SGHVS and FNYEAQ.

The J gene is TRBJ2-1, the V gene TRBV29-1, with 8 bases that match TRBD2. The germline gives CDR1 SQVTM, CDR2 ANQGSEA. The trim removed 3 bases at V and 1 base at J, leaving 5 bases unmatched. CDR3 size: 15 residues. The CDR3 here is CSVEWSSGSYNEQFF. The CDR3 bases are TGCAGCGTTGAGTGGTCTAGCGGGTCCTACAATGAGCAGTTCTTC.

The chain links TRBV5-1 to TRBJ2-3; a possible D gene is TRBD2 (5 bases). CDR3 length: 13 residues. V shed 4 bases and J shed 4 bases, with 10 bases lying between them. In germline, CDR1 is SGHRS, CDR2 YFSETQ. The CDR3 reads CASSLTGADTQYF. Here the CDR3 DNA reads TGCGCCAGCAGCCTGACCGGGGCAGATACGCAGTATTTT.

The gene calls are TRBV29-1 and TRBJ1-1; 7 bases match TRBD1. Trimming took 3 bases from V and 8 from J; bases not matched to a gene: 6. The length of the CDR3 is 12 residues. Germline CDR1 SQVTM, CDR2 ANQGSEA. The CDR3 DNA reads TGCAGCGTTGACCCGGGACAGAGAGAAGCTTTCTTT. It yields the protein CSVDPGQREAFF. Supplemented by reference TRBV29-1 and TRBJ1-1, the full variable domain reads SAVISQKPSRDICQRGTSLTIQCQVDSQVTMMFWYRQQPGQSLTLIATANQGSEATYESGFVIDKFPISRPNLTFSTLTVSNMSPEDSSIYLCSVDPGQREAFFGQGTRLTVV.

This clone occurred a few times. The gene calls are TRBV7-8 and TRBJ2-5, with 9 bases matching TRBD1. The J call could be wrong; TRBJ2-7 is a better fit for the DNA end. The CDR3 has 14 residues. Germline V gives CDR1 SGHVS, CDR2 FQNEAQ. CDR3 region: CASSVPGQGYEQYF. Here the CDR3 DNA reads TGTGCCAGCAGCGTGCCGGGACAGGGCTACGAGCAGTACTTC.

CDR3 nucleotide sequence: TGTGCCAGCAATAAGGTCCGGGATGGCATTCAGTACTTC. This encodes CASNKVRDGIQYF. The rearrangement links TRBV6-5 to TRBJ2-4; TRBD2 might be the D (5 bases). Trimming stripped 7 bases from V and 9 bases from J, with 16 bases between. This CDR3 comprises 13 residues. In germline, CDR1 is MNHEY, CDR2 SVGAGI.

The V gene is TRBV28, the J gene TRBJ2-2; tentatively, D is TRBD1 (7 bases). V was shortened by 7 bases and J by 5 bases, with 17 bases between the two germline ends. The CDR3 has 15 residues. Germline assignment: CDR1 MDHEN and CDR2 SYDVKM. CDR3 protein: CASIHQGGGTGELFF. Written as DNA, the CDR3 is TGTGCCAGCATTCACCAGGGGGGTGGAACCGGGGAGCTGTTTTTT.

This rearrangement joins TRBV18 to TRBJ1-2; 8 nucleotides match TRBD1. Germline trimming cut 3 bases from V and 4 bases from J; bases unmatched to any gene: 22. The CDR3 spans 20 residues. Per germline, CDR1 KGHSH and CDR2 LQKENI. The CDR3, as DNA: TGTGCCAGCTCACCTCTTAGACAGGGGTCACTTGGAGCTAATGTCTATGGCTACACCTTC. Translating it yields CASSPLRQGSLGANVYGYTF.

As to this clone: Other nucleotide sequences from this sample produce the same CDR3. The chain has TRBV19 and TRBJ2-2; 8 bases are shared with TRBD1. Per the germline V gene, CDR1 is LNHDA and CDR2 is SQIVND (reference sequence). After removal of 5 bases from V and 6 bases from J, the junction contained 5 bases not matched to a gene. The CDR3 consists of 14 residues. The CDR3 coding sequence is TGTGCCAGTAGTGCGGACAGGGTAGCCGGGGAGCTGTTTTTT. Protein: CASSADRVAGELFF. The entire variable domain, with the rest obtained from reference TRBV19 and TRBJ2-2, is as follows: DGGITQSPKYLFRKEGQNVTLSCEQNLNHDAMYWYRQDPGQGLRLIYYSQIVNDFQKGDIAEGYSVSREKKESFPLTVTSAQKNPTAFYLCASSADRVAGELFFGEGSRLTVL.

The genes are TRBV19 and TRBJ1-2, with 7 bases that match TRBD1. Germline trimming cut 7 bases from V and 10 bases from J; bases unmatched to any gene: 6. Per germline, CDR1 LNHDA and CDR2 SQIVND (reference sequence). The CDR3 has 11 residues. The CDR3 here is CASTITGVYTF. DNA of the CDR3: TGTGCCAGTACCATAACAGGGGTCTACACCTTC. The variable domain in full, with the rest retrieved from reference TRBV19 and TRBJ1-2, is DGGITQSPKYLFRKEGQNVTLSCEQNLNHDAMYWYRQDPGQGLRLIYYSQIVNDFQKGDIAEGYSVSREKKESFPLTVTSAQKNPTAFYLCASTITGVYTFGSGTRLTVV.

CDR3 sequence reads: CASSYGGDVDTQYF. The CDR3 DNA sequence: TGTGCCAGCAGTTACGGCGGGGATGTAGATACGCAGTATTTT. The genes are TRBV6-6 and TRBJ2-3, with D tentatively TRBD2 (6 bases). Trimming left V 2 bases short and J 5 bases short, with 11 bases between. CDR1 and CDR2 (germline): MNHNY, SVGAGI (reference sequence). The CDR3 contains 14 residues.

This chain uses TRBV20-1 with TRBJ2-1, with unresolved D. The CDR3 has 11 residues. The germline CDR1 and CDR2 sequences are DFQATT and SNEGSKA (reference sequence). The germline V and J ends were trimmed by 1 base and 5 bases, with 3 bases remaining between them. The CDR3 nucleotides are TGCAGTGCTAGAGCCGACAATGAGCAGTTCTTC. Its protein is CSARADNEQFF.

The chain carries TRBV5-1 and TRBJ2-1; TRBD2 matches 10 bases. The CDR3 extends over 15 amino acids. The germline V gene has CDR1 SGHRS and CDR2 YFSETQ. With V trimmed by 1 base and J by 7 bases, 5 bases remained unmatched. DNA of the CDR3: TGCGCCAGCAGCTTGTTAGCGGGAGGTCATAATGAGCAGTTCTTC. It encodes CASSLLAGGHNEQFF.